Listed here is a single T cell receptor beta chain. This sample is part of a study of T-cell memory formation after mild COVID-19. As for the study in general: Each donor largely had its own TCR clusters.

TCRdb reprocessed the 5' RACE reads via MiXCR and lists one record per CDR3 protein. There are about 16,000 distinct CDR3 sequences in the sample; roughly 25% occur only once, and about three fifths lies in the top ten. The CDR3 covers 15 residues. Looked up from germline, CDR1 is SGHDT and CDR2 is YYEEEE. V lost 3 bases and J lost 8, with 20 bases in between. The TCR was taken from a man between 18 and 35 years old who had mild COVID-19 (a few samples of this study predate the infection). Cell type and time point are not known. The sequencing sample was made of PBMCs or a T cell subset sorted from them (not recorded which). The chain employs TRBV5-6 and TRBJ1-2; tentatively, D is TRBD1 (5 bases). CDR3: CASSWGGQALPGYTF. For the CDR3, the DNA is TGTGCCAGCAGCTGGGGGGGTCAGGCCTTACCCGGCTACACCTTC.